Following are 7 T cell receptor beta chains from one sample sequenced in a study of blood T cell repertoires in COVID-19. Profiled with immunoSEQ multiplex PCR; TCRdb holds only in-frame clones, not every one. The repertoire holds hundreds of thousands of clones, with 89% as singletons. The sequencing sample was made of PBMCs or T cells enriched from blood (not recorded which). Source of these receptors: a man aged 55 to 70 who had recovered from COVID-19.

The gene calls are TRBV7-9 and TRBJ1-4, with 8 nucleotides matching TRBD1. CDR3 length: 18 residues. CDR1 is SEHNR and CDR2 is FQNEAQ in the germline V gene (reference sequence). V shed 5 bases and J 4 bases; nucleotides not matched to a gene: 15. This CDR3 is CASSLGQGIRVDNEKLFF. The CDR3 DNA follows: TGTGCCAGCAGCCTCGGACAGGGTATCCGCGTCGATAATGAAAAACTGTTTTTT.

This chain connects TRBV19 to TRBJ1-3, with D unresolved. Germline CDR1 is LNHDA and CDR2 is SQIVND (reference sequence). Trimming removed 1 base from V and 1 base from J, with 5 bases in between. This CDR3 comprises 14 residues. The CDR3 region is CASSIAVSGNTIYF. Written as DNA, the CDR3 is TGTGCCAGTAGTATAGCAGTATCTGGAAACACCATATATTTT.

The chain combines TRBV28 with TRBJ1-1; weak D call: TRBD1 (6 bases). Trimming took 7 bases from V and 7 from J, leaving 19 bases between them. The CDR3 extends over 14 amino acids. Germline V gene lookup returns CDR1 MDHEN and CDR2 SYDVKM. For the CDR3, the DNA is TGTGCCAGCACGGTAGGGCCCACAGGGATTGAAGCTTTCTTT. Protein: CASTVGPTGIEAFF.

The chain recombines TRBV7-9 with TRBJ1-1, with 7 bases lining up with TRBD1. The CDR3 runs 15 residues. Germline loops: CDR1 SEHNR, CDR2 FQNEAQ (reference sequence). V lost 1 base, J lost 1 base, and 3 bases stayed unmatched. CDR3 sequence (DNA): TGTGCCAGCAGCTTAGAGGGGGCCCCGAACACTGAAGCTTTCTTT. The encoded protein is CASSLEGAPNTEAFF.

The chain combines TRBV6-5 with TRBJ2-7, with 8 bases matching TRBD1. J was trimmed by 5 bases and V by 5 bases; bases with no gene match: 8. This CDR3 comprises 14 residues. Looked up from germline, CDR1 is MNHEY and CDR2 is SVGAGI. The CDR3 here is CASSRNRGFHEQYF. CDR3 bases: TGTGCCAGCAGTAGAAACAGGGGGTTCCACGAGCAGTACTTC.

The chain has TRBV2 and TRBJ2-1; 8 positions match TRBD2. From germline, CDR1 is SNHLY and CDR2 FYNNEI. The CDR3 contains 16 residues. V lost 7 bases to trimming and J lost 4 bases; unmatched junction nucleotides: 12. The CDR3 DNA is TGTGCCAGCATCAAAACATCAGCGGGAGCATACAATGAGCAGTTCTTC. Its protein product is CASIKTSAGAYNEQFF.

V gene TRBV28 combines with J gene TRBJ1-1; 8 nucleotides line up with TRBD1. The germline V gene encodes CDR1 MDHEN and CDR2 SYDVKM. V gave up 5 bases and J gave up 1 base; unmatched junction bases: 6. This CDR3 region has 15 residues. CDR3 DNA: TGTGCCAGCAGTCAACCCACAGGGGGGAACACTGAAGCTTTCTTT. Protein sequence: CASSQPTGGNTEAFF.